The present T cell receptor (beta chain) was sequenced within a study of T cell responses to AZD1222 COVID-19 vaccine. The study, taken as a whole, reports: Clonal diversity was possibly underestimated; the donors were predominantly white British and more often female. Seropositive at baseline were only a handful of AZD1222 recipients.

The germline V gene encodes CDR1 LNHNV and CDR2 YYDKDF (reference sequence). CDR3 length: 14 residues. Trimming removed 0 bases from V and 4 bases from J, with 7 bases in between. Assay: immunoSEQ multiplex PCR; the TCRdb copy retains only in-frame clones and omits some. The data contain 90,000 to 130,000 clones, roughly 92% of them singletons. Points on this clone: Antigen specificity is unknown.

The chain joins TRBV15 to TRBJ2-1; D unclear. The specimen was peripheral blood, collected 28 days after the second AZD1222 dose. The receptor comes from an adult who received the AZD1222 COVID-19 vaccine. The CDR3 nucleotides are TGTGCCACCAGCAGAGATCCTCGGTACAATGAGCAGTTCTTC. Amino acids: CATSRDPRYNEQFF.